This T cell receptor (beta chain) was captured in a study of T cell responses to AZD1222 COVID-19 vaccine. Study as a whole: Analysis merged second doses at about 4 or about 12 weeks. Whole-study results and caveats: Epitopes outside B.1.351 and B.1.1.7 mutated regions reportedly drew nearly half of spike TCRs. Baseline serology detected seropositivity in only a handful of AZD1222 recipients. The donor group comprised mostly white British people and more females; the analysis possibly underestimated clonal diversity.

Assay used: immunoSEQ multiplex PCR; TCRdb lists only in-frame clones, some missing. The table shows about 110,000 clones, with about 90% occurring only once. Turning to this clone: Its target is not known. A read error may account for a junction end that differs from germline.

CDR1 is SSHAT, CDR2 FNYEAQ, per germline (reference sequence). The CDR3 length is 16 residues. The rearrangement uses TRBV7-7 and TRBJ2-2; D possibly corresponds to TRBD2 (6 bases). Sequencing was performed on peripheral blood, taken on day 0 of AZD1222 vaccination. The receptor comes from an adult in good health. The CDR3 region has the DNA TGTGCTAGCAGCTTAGCGCGAGGGGCGGGAACCGGGGAGCTGTTTTTT. Its protein product is CASSLARGAGTGELFF.